Listed below are T cell receptor beta chains from one sample, sequenced in a study of OX40 agonist ivuxolimab in advanced cancers. Sequenced by immunoSEQ multiplex PCR; TCRdb stores in-frame clones only, minus some. The sample has about 150,000 clones, under 95% seen once. Sequenced material: CD4+ or CD8+ T cells sorted from blood, taken in a trial of the OX40 agonist ivuxolimab. The receptors come from an adult with an advanced solid tumor such as melanoma, head and neck, liver or kidney cancer. CDR3s include the opening cysteine and the closing phenylalanine or tryptophan. The D gene is left open where the match is weak. Size is stated for part of the rows, as once, few or many counts, or as a class when the clone is expanded.

V	size	D	J	CDR3	DNA
TRBV23-1	NA	NA	TRBJ2-1	CASSQRQNYNEQFF	TGCGCCAGCAGTCAACGACAGAATTACAATGAGCAGTTCTTC
TRBV5-1	once	NA	TRBJ2-3	CASCPAGERADTQYF	TGCGCCAGCTGTCCTGCAGGGGAGAGGGCAGATACGCAGTATTTT
TRBV27	NA	NA	TRBJ2-1	CASSLSYGGTYNEQFF	TGTGCCAGCAGTTTATCTTATGGGGGCACCTACAATGAGCAGTTCTTC
TRBV7-2	NA	NA	TRBJ2-7	CASSFSGQGGEQYF	TGTGCCAGCAGCTTCTCGGGACAAGGCGGCGAGCAGTACTTC
TRBV6-5	NA	TRBD1	TRBJ1-5	CASGTALQPQHF	TGTGCCAGCGGGACAGCCCTACAGCCCCAGCATTTT
TRBV6-6	once	TRBD2	TRBJ2-2	CASSLLAGAGELFF	TGTGCCAGCAGTCTGCTAGCGGGAGCCGGGGAGCTGTTTTTT
TRBV10-3	NA	NA	TRBJ2-2	CAMAGTGVAGELFF	TGTGCCATGGCGGGGACTGGAGTTGCCGGGGAGCTGTTTTTT
TRBV4-1	NA	TRBD2	TRBJ2-7	CASSQRPGLAGGGQYF	TGCGCCAGCAGCCAGCGACCGGGGCTAGCGGGAGGCGGGCAGTACTTC
TRBV19	NA	NA	TRBJ2-2	CASSIRDGELFF	TGTGCCAGTAGTATCAGGGACGGGGAGCTGTTTTTT
TRBV7-8	NA	NA	TRBJ2-5	CASSHGGPGETQYF	TGTGCCAGCAGCCACGGGGGGCCAGGCGAGACCCAGTACTTC
TRBV7-9	NA	NA	TRBJ1-1	CASSPGGELYTEAFF	TGTGCCAGCAGCCCGGGCGGGGAGCTTTACACTGAAGCTTTCTTT
TRBV7-8	NA	NA	TRBJ1-3	CASSPRDSGNTIYF	TGTGCCAGCAGCCCCCGGGACTCGGGAAACACCATATATTTT
TRBV28	NA	NA	TRBJ1-1	CASRLNRDTEAFF	TGTGCCAGCAGATTAAACCGGGACACTGAAGCTTTCTTT
TRBV10-3	NA	TRBD2	TRBJ2-1	CATRGLASNEQFF	TGTGCCACCAGGGGACTAGCCAGCAATGAGCAGTTCTTC
TRBV7-2	once	TRBD1	TRBJ1-1	CASSVTGGGNTEAFF	TGTGCCAGCAGCGTTACAGGGGGCGGGAACACTGAAGCTTTCTTT
TRBV4-1	NA	TRBD1	TRBJ1-2	CASSQGAGTELYYGYTF	TGCGCCAGCAGCCAAGGGGCCGGGACAGAACTCTACTATGGCTACACCTTC
TRBV7-9	NA	NA	TRBJ2-2	CASSFSRRVGELFF	TGTGCCAGCAGCTTCTCGCGGAGGGTCGGGGAGCTGTTTTTT
TRBV7-2	NA	NA	TRBJ1-5	CASSPRVGSNQPQHF	TGTGCCAGCAGCCCCCGCGTGGGTAGCAATCAGCCCCAGCATTTT
TRBV7-8	NA	NA	TRBJ2-5	CASSLGVSQETQYF	TGTGCCAGCAGCTTAGGAGTCAGCCAAGAGACCCAGTACTTC
TRBV15	NA	NA	TRBJ2-4	CATSGRQGGPTNIQYF	TGTGCCACCAGCGGTAGACAGGGAGGGCCCACAAACATTCAGTACTTC
TRBV27	NA	NA	TRBJ1-1	CASSLKGQEGNTEAFF	TGTGCCAGCAGTTTAAAGGGTCAGGAGGGGAACACTGAAGCTTTCTTT
TRBV2	NA	NA	TRBJ2-7	CASSEWSGRYF	TGTGCCAGCAGTGAATGGTCAGGACGGTACTTC
TRBV5-4	NA	TRBD1	TRBJ1-1	CASSPRQGIRTEAFF	TGTGCCAGCAGCCCCAGACAGGGGATAAGGACTGAAGCTTTCTTT
TRBV28	NA	TRBD2	TRBJ2-7	CASSQASGRAHEQYF	TGTGCCAGCAGTCAGGCTAGCGGGAGGGCCCACGAGCAGTACTTC
TRBV10-3	NA	TRBD1	TRBJ2-6	CAISEGETGPRSGANVLTF	TGTGCCATCAGTGAGGGCGAGACAGGGCCCAGATCTGGGGCCAACGTCCTGACTTTC
TRBV5-8	NA	NA	TRBJ2-4	CASSLDRGGIQYF	TGTGCCAGCAGCTTGGACAGGGGAGGCATTCAGTACTTC
TRBV29-1	NA	NA	TRBJ2-5	CSVRAQGGETQYF	TGCAGCGTCCGGGCCCAAGGGGGGGAGACCCAGTACTTC
TRBV7-2	NA	NA	TRBJ2-5	CASSSKAMLCPRETQYF	TGTGCCAGCAGCTCCAAGGCAATGTTGTGCCCTAGGGAGACCCAGTACTTC